The rows below give T cell receptor beta chains drawn from one sample of a study of graft-versus-host responses after intestinal transplantation. Antigens for these TCRs are unknown. Here immunoSEQ multiplex PCR was the method, and the copy in TCRdb shows in-frame clones only, minus some. In the table there are about 92,000 clones, approximately 90% of which are singletons. Source: unstimulated CD8+ T cells sorted from spleen or lymph node cells, taken before intestinal transplant. Receptors were obtained from a human donor who received an intestinal transplant. Each CDR3 is given without its conserved first and last residue. The order of the fields is CDR3 protein, V gene, J gene, CDR3 length.

CDR3: ASSYLTGTKNTEAF
V: TRBV27
J: TRBJ1-1
length: 14

CDR3: ASSNTPSGLYEQY
V: TRBV4-1
J: TRBJ2-7
length: 13

CDR3: ASSPTPGQGGTDTQY
V: TRBV7-3
J: TRBJ2-3
length: 15

CDR3: ASSYSVWGREAEQY
V: TRBV6-5
J: TRBJ2-7
length: 14

CDR3: ATSIEGAGSSGNTIY
V: TRBV15
J: TRBJ1-3
length: 15

CDR3: ASSQELRGLEETQY
V: TRBV5-4
J: TRBJ2-5
length: 14

CDR3: ASSPGQGAYEQY
V: TRBV6-5
J: TRBJ2-7
length: 12

CDR3: ASRQKPHEQY
V: TRBV11-2
J: TRBJ2-7
length: 10

CDR3: ASSNEGYGYGYT
V: TRBV6-5
J: TRBJ1-2
length: 12

CDR3: ASSAGIGELF
V: TRBV10-2
J: TRBJ2-2
length: 10

CDR3: ASSYTEPTDTQY
V: TRBV6-5
J: TRBJ2-3
length: 12

CDR3: ASRPTLAKQETQY
V: TRBV6-5
J: TRBJ2-5
length: 13

CDR3: ASRGLAGEQF
V: TRBV2
J: TRBJ2-1
length: 10

CDR3: ARDRARSPLH
V: TRBV6-4
J: TRBJ1-6
length: 10

CDR3: ASSIVLGAGLHNEQF
V: TRBV19
J: TRBJ2-1
length: 15

CDR3: ASSLVAPPGYNEQF
V: TRBV7-6
J: TRBJ2-1
length: 14

CDR3: ASSLAGGQETQY
V: TRBV5-4
J: TRBJ2-5
length: 12

CDR3: ASSLGQGDQPQH
V: TRBV5-1
J: TRBJ1-5
length: 12

CDR3: ASSLWSEGGKNTGELF
V: TRBV28
J: TRBJ2-2
length: 16

CDR3: ASTGGPNTEAF
V: TRBV9
J: TRBJ1-1
length: 11

CDR3: ASSLYLLGTVSYEQY
V: TRBV5-1
J: -
length: 15

CDR3: ASSYSLAGTNEQF
V: TRBV6-5
J: TRBJ2-1
length: 13

CDR3: ASSEGPQNTEAF
V: TRBV2
J: TRBJ1-1
length: 12

CDR3: ASSEGAGGWNTQY
V: TRBV6-1
J: TRBJ2-3
length: 13

CDR3: ASSFEEANTEAF
V: TRBV6-5
J: TRBJ1-1
length: 12

CDR3: ASSPEWGAGRGPNYGYT
V: TRBV5-1
J: TRBJ1-2
length: 17

CDR3: ASSLLLYNEQF
V: TRBV7-9
J: TRBJ2-1
length: 11

CDR3: ASSQARDRDSYEQY
V: TRBV4-1
J: TRBJ2-7
length: 14

CDR3: ASSEAGERYSPLH
V: TRBV2
J: TRBJ1-6
length: 13

CDR3: ASSLGRLAGGHTGELF
V: TRBV11-2
J: TRBJ2-2
length: 16

CDR3: ASSEAQPGANTGELF
V: TRBV6-1
J: TRBJ2-2
length: 15

CDR3: ASSLGGRALRTDTQY
V: TRBV13
J: TRBJ2-3
length: 15

CDR3: ASSLNGNTIY
V: TRBV11-2
J: TRBJ1-3
length: 10

CDR3: ASSVDEGLDGYGYT
V: TRBV9
J: TRBJ1-2
length: 14

CDR3: ASSLDWGFTEAF
V: TRBV5-1
J: TRBJ1-1
length: 12

CDR3: ASSLVYEQY
V: TRBV11-2
J: TRBJ2-7
length: 9

CDR3: ASSPIGEGNEQF
V: TRBV4-2
J: TRBJ2-1
length: 12

CDR3: ASSRRQWGTDTQY
V: TRBV19
J: TRBJ2-3
length: 13